This TCR beta chain was sequenced for a study of blood T cells in healthy people across ages. Overall study context: Using template switching, researchers captured about one barcoded beta molecule for each two T cells.

Per-sample yields of isolated PBMCs were at least 6 million. Combining a sample-barcoded 5' primer with a J-beta primer mix, a second PCR ran for roughly 7 to 12 cycles. A single record per CDR3 protein comes from TCRdb applying MiXCR to the 5' RACE reads. The sample has hundreds of thousands of distinct CDR3 sequences, approximately 21% seen once. This CDR3 is 12 amino acids long. V was shortened by 0 bases and J by 8 bases, with 5 bases between the two germline ends. Germline V gene data show CDR1 as MGHRA and CDR2 as YSYEKL. The V and J genes are TRBV4-1 and TRBJ2-4; D unclear. The receptor's source is a man between 65 and 79 years old in good health. Sequenced: blood. The CDR3 sequence: CASSQDGDIQYF. The CDR3 nucleotides read TGCGCCAGCAGCCAAGATGGGGACATTCAGTACTTC.